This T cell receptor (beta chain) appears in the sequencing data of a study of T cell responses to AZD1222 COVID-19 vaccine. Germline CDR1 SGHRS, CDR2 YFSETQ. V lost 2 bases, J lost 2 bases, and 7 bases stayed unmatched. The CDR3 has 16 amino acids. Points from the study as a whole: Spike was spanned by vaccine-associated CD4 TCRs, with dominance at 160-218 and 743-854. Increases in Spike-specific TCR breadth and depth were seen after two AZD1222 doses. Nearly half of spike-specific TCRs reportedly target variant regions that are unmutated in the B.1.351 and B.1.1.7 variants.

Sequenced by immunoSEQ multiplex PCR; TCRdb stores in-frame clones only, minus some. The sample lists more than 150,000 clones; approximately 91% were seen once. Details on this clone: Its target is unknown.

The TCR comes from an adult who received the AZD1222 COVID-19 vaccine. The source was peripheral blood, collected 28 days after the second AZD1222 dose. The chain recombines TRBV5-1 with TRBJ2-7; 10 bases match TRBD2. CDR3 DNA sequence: TGCGCCAGCAGCTTCTTGGGACTAGCGTCTACCTACGAGCAGTACTTC. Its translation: CASSFLGLASTYEQYF.